One and the same sample provided the 4 T cell receptor beta chains below, sequenced in a study of cytomegalovirus exposure and HLA in healthy donors. The assay was immunoSEQ multiplex PCR, and TCRdb's table has in-frame clones only and misses some. The table shows 170,000 or so clones, with roughly 85% occurring only once. The source material was PBMCs. Receptors originate from a man between 18 and 35 years old in good health and CMV-seropositive.

CDR3 protein: CASSLGTGLQLYGYTF. The CDR3, as DNA: TGTGCCAGCAGCTTGGGGACAGGGCTACAATTGTATGGCTACACCTTC. This rearrangement joins TRBV7-6 to TRBJ1-2; TRBD1 agrees at 9 bases. The CDR3 has 16 residues. From germline, CDR1 is SGHVS and CDR2 FNYEAQ. The V segment lost 3 bases and the J segment 5 bases; nucleotides outside the gene matches: 10.

This chain connects TRBV6-5 to TRBJ1-1, with D maybe TRBD1 (6 bases). Germline V gene data show CDR1 as MNHEY and CDR2 as SVGAGI. The CDR3 extends over 14 amino acids. V shed 5 bases and J shed 3 bases, with 13 bases lying between them. In nucleotides, the CDR3 is TGTGCCAGCAGTCTTACAAGGGGGTACACTGAAGCTTTCTTT. Protein product: CASSLTRGYTEAFF.

This chain connects TRBV5-4 to TRBJ1-4; 8 nucleotides line up with TRBD1. V was clipped by 3 bases and J by 4 bases; unmatched bases: 2. Germline-derived CDR1 and CDR2 are SGHNT and YYREEE (reference sequence). The CDR3 totals 14 residues. The CDR3 bases are TGTGCCAGCAGCTCGGGACAGGATAATGAAAAACTGTTTTTT. Translating gives CASSSGQDNEKLFF.

The sample holds one count of this clone. The chain joins TRBV7-8 to TRBJ1-3; D remains ambiguous. Trimming removed 0 bases at V and 12 bases at J, with 18 bases between. Germline-derived CDR1 and CDR2 are SGHVS and FQNEAQ. This CDR3 spans 15 amino acids. The DNA of the CDR3 is TGTGCCAGCAGCTTAGCCAGCGACTCCGGCGGTCTCATATATTTT. Encoded protein: CASSLASDSGGLIYF.